This paragraph covers one T cell receptor beta chain sequence. It has no known antigen specificity. Base qualities were left out, and no much larger clone turns up one base away. In the germline V gene (reference sequence), CDR1 corresponds to LNHDA and CDR2 to SQIVND. From its cysteine to its phenylalanine, the CDR3 spans 15 amino acids. Left in the record is the CDR3 DNA by itself, 45 bases read in frame from the first base. At the junction V is shortened by 9 bases and J by 2 bases; bases outside the gene matches: 9. The source of the sample is a study of blood T cell repertoires in COVID-19 (TCRdb year 2020). Background for the entire study: Samples from collaborators originated in the United States, Italy and Spain and spanned both the acute and convalescent phases of COVID-19. The material from the prospective study consisted of cDNA or gDNA derived from T cells, B-cell-depleted T cells, or PBMCs. Subjects who had been exposed to COVID-19, were actively infected with it, or had recovered from it provided the deeply sampled blood TCRbeta repertoires that made up the dataset. The repertoires were released in a freely available public database meant as a resource for research on the immune response to SARS-CoV-2. Samples were obtained from the ongoing ImmuneRACE study (first 160 participants) and from 1,254 subjects provided by 6 global collaborators. Sample metadata almost always included a de-identified subject ID, COVID-19 status, age in years and sex. Where available, HLA class I and class II types were taken from metadata supplied by the sample provider and were not determined by assay-based typing.

Study-level results and caveats: The amount of clinical and demographic metadata varied by source and participant and was provided uncurated.

Collaborating institutions collected whole blood in K2EDTA tubes following their own protocols. For TCRbeta analysis, collaborators shipped samples as frozen whole blood, isolated PBMCs, or DNA extracted from either of those sample types. TCRbeta CDR3 regions were amplified from genomic DNA using the immunoSEQ Assay, a bias-controlled multiplex PCR. As for the authors' bioinformatics: Within the assay, amplification of reference gene primers was used to estimate how many nucleated cells each sample contained. To quantify the absolute abundance of each unique TCRbeta CDR3 rearrangement, sequence reads were collapsed and filtered. For each sample, productive Simpson clonality was calculated by taking the square root of Simpson's diversity index across productive rearrangements. The table comes from immuneACCESS by way of TCRdb, which keeps in-frame sequences with V and J called. Part of the clones is missing from these tables; in studies checked, under half for an unresolved V gene and the rest for unknown reasons. Clone size and V and J calls were adopted from that table, with D and trimming inferred from the DNA. Counted in this sample were roughly 33,000 clones; over 90% of them appeared once. In total, the top ten clones hold about 5% of the sample.

The receptor's source is a human donor in a cohort sampled during active COVID-19. What was sequenced was peripheral blood. The chain links TRBV19 with TRBJ2-5, and TRBD1 matches 10 of the central bases. The CDR3 loop reads CASSKDRGTQETQYF. The DNA sequence is given as TGTGCCAGCTCTAAGGACAGGGGGACGCAAGAGACCCAGTACTTC.